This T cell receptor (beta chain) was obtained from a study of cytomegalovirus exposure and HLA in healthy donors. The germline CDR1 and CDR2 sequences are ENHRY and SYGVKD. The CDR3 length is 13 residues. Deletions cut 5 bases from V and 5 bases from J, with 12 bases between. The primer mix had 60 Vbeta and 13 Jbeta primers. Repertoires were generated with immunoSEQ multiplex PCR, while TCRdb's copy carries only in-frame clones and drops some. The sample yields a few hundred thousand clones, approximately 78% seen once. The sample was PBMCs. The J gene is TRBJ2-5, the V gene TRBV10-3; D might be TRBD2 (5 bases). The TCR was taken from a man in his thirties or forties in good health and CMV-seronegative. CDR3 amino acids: CAISHGDRETQYF. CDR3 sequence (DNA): TGTGCCATCAGTCACGGGGATAGGGAGACCCAGTACTTC.